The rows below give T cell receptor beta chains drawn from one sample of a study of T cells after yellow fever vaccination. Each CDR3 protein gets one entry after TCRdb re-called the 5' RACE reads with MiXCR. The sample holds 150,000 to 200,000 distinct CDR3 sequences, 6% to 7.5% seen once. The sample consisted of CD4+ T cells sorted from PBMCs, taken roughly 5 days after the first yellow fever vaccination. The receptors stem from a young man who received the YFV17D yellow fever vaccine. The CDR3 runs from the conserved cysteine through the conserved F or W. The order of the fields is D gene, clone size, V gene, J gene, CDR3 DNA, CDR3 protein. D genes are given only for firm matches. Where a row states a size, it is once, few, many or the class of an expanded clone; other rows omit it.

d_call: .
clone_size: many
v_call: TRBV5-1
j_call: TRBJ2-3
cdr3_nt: TGCGCCAGCAGCCCTGCGACAGATACGCAGTATTTT
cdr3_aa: CASSPATDTQYF

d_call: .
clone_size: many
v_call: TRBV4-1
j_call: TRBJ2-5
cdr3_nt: TGCGCCAGCAGCCAAGATCAGGAGACCCAGTACTTC
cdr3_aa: CASSQDQETQYF

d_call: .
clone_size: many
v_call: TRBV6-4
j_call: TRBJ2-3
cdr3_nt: TGTGCCAGCAGTGACGGCGGGTGGGGCACAGATACGCAGTATTTT
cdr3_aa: CASSDGGWGTDTQYF

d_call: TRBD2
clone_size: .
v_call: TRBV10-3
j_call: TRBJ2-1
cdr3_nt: TGTGCCATCAGTTTTGCCTTTAGCGGGGGGGGCTTTGGTGAGCAGTTCTTC
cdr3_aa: CAISFAFSGGGFGEQFF

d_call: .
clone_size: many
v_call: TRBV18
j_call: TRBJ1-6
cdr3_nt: TGTGCCAGCTCGGCAGACCTAATCTATAATTCACCCCTCCACTTT
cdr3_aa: CASSADLIYNSPLHF

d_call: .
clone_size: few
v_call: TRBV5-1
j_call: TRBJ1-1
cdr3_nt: TGCGCCAGCAGCTATGAGGGGGCTGAAGCTTTCTTT
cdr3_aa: CASSYEGAEAFF

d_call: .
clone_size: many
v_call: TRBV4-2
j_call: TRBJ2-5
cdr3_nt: TGTGCCAGCAGCCAAGGACAGGGAGGACAAGAGACCCAGTACTTC
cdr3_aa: CASSQGQGGQETQYF

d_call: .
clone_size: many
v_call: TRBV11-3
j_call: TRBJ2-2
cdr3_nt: TGTGCCAGCAGCTTAGATAAGGGCACCGGGGAGCTGTTTTTT
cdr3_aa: CASSLDKGTGELFF

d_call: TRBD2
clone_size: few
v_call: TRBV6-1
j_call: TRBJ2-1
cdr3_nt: TGTGCCAGCAGCCGAGCGGGGGGGCCCTACAATGAGCAGTTCTTC
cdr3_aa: CASSRAGGPYNEQFF

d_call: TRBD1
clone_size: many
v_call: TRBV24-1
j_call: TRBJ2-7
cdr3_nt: TGTGCCACCAGGACAGGGGATATTTACGAGCAGTACTTC
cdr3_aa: CATRTGDIYEQYF

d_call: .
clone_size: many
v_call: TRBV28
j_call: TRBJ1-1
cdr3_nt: TGTGCCAGCATAAGGGGCAGGGACACTGAAGCTTTCTTT
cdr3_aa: CASIRGRDTEAFF

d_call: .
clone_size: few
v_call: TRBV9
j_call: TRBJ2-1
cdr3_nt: TGTGCCAGCAGCGAGGGACCCTACAATGAGCAGTTCTTC
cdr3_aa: CASSEGPYNEQFF

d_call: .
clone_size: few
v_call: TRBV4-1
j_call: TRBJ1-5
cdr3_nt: TGCGCCAGCAGCCAAATGGACAGAGACAATCAGCCCCAGCATTTT
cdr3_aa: CASSQMDRDNQPQHF

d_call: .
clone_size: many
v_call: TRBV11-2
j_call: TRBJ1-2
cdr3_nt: TGTGCCAGCAGCCGGGACGGCTATGGCTACACCTTC
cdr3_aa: CASSRDGYGYTF